Following are 20 T cell receptor beta chains from one sample sequenced in a study of cytomegalovirus exposure and HLA in healthy donors. Use of 60 Vbeta and 13 Jbeta primers characterized the PCR. Method: immunoSEQ multiplex PCR; TCRdb's copy keeps in-frame clones and lacks some. The sample yields under 250,000 clones, approximately 78% seen once. Material for sequencing was PBMCs. The receptors shown here come from a boy aged 5-17 years in good health and CMV-seronegative.

The rearrangement joins TRBV10-3 to TRBJ2-1, with D possibly being TRBD1 (7 bases). V was pared by 2 bases and J by 2 bases, with 13 bases between. From germline, CDR1 is ENHRY and CDR2 SYGVKD. The CDR3 has 16 residues. CDR3 protein: CAISEGGDSPYNEQFF. Written as DNA, the CDR3 is TGTGCCATCAGTGAGGGCGGGGACAGCCCCTACAATGAGCAGTTCTTC.

The rearrangement joins TRBV2 to TRBJ2-5; 8 bases map to TRBD2. This CDR3 has 13 amino acids. Losses at the gene ends were 8 bases for V and 1 base for J; bases not matched to a gene: 3. CDR1 and CDR2 from the germline V gene are SNHLY and FYNNEI. As DNA, the CDR3 is TGTGCCAGCTTACGGGGGGGCCAAGAGACCCAGTACTTC. Its translation: CASLRGGQETQYF.

This chain joins TRBV11-3 and TRBJ1-2; D unclear. V lost 4 bases and J 4 bases, leaving 13 bases between the germline ends. Germline V CDR1 and CDR2: SGHNT, YENEEA. CDR3 size: 14 residues. The CDR3 DNA follows: TGTGCCAGCAGCTCGGGCGGGAGTGGCTATGGCTACACCTTC. It specifies CASSSGGSGYGYTF. The full variable domain, completed using reference TRBV11-3 and TRBJ1-2, is EAGVVQSPRYKIIEKKQPVAFWCNPISGHNTLYWYLQNLGQGPELLIRYENEEAVDDSQLPKDRFSAERLKGVDSTLKIQPAELGDSAVYLCASSSGGSGYGYTFGSGTRLTVV.

There are a few counts of this clone. This chain joins TRBV5-1 and TRBJ1-5; TRBD1 might be the D (6 bases). The CDR3 is made up of 16 amino acids. CDR1 is SGHRS, CDR2 YFSETQ, per germline. Trimming stripped 4 bases from V and 2 bases from J, with 16 bases between. The CDR3: CASSLEGGLGNQPQHF. In DNA, the CDR3 is TGCGCCAGCAGCCTGGAGGGGGGGCTTGGCAATCAGCCCCAGCATTTT.

The rearrangement joins TRBV10-1 to TRBJ2-4; TRBD2 agrees at 9 bases. CDR1 and CDR2 (germline): WNHNN, SYGVQD (reference sequence). This CDR3 has 17 residues. J gave up 6 bases and V 0 bases, and 9 bases lay outside the gene matches. DNA for the CDR3: TGCGCCAGCAGTGAGTCGAGGCTAGCGGGGAGGGGAAACATTCAGTACTTC. Protein: CASSESRLAGRGNIQYF.

The rearrangement links TRBV11-2 to TRBJ2-7; tentative D call: TRBD1 (5 bases). The ends were cut back, 4 bases at V and 6 bases at J, with 16 bases in the middle. CDR1 and CDR2 from the germline V gene are SGHAT and FQNNGV. This CDR3 comprises 14 residues. The CDR3 region is CASSSHWGRGEQYF. CDR3 DNA: TGTGCCAGCAGCTCCCACTGGGGCCGTGGCGAGCAGTACTTC.

V gene TRBV29-1 combines with J gene TRBJ2-7; TRBD2 is a possible D gene (6 bases). V was pared by 5 bases and J by 3 bases, with 26 bases between. Germline lookup yields CDR1 SQVTM and CDR2 ANQGSEA. CDR3 size: 17 residues. CDR3 loop: CSVRIGQRAGPLYEQYF. For the CDR3, the DNA is TGCAGCGTTCGGATAGGACAACGGGCGGGACCACTCTACGAGCAGTACTTC.

The chain joins TRBV4-1 to TRBJ2-1; 7 bases fit TRBD2. Per the germline V gene, CDR1 is MGHRA and CDR2 is YSYEKL. After removal of 2 bases from V and 8 bases from J, the junction contained 6 bases not matched to a gene. There are 14 residues in the CDR3. CDR3 sequence (DNA): TGCGCCAGCAGCCAAAGATTGGGAGGGGATGAGCAGTTCTTC. This sequence encodes CASSQRLGGDEQFF.

In this sample, this clone turned up a few times. This chain links TRBV5-4 with TRBJ2-7; 7 bases align to TRBD1. This CDR3 region has 15 residues. Trimming cost V 0 bases and J 0 bases; bases outside gene matches: 3. The germline V gene encodes CDR1 SGHNT and CDR2 YYREEE (reference sequence). CDR3 sequence: CASSLEGTVSYEQYF. For the CDR3, the DNA is TGTGCCAGCAGCTTGGAGGGGACAGTCTCCTACGAGCAGTACTTC. The variable domain in full, with the rest retrieved from reference TRBV5-4 and TRBJ2-7, is ETGVTQSPTHLIKTRGQQVTLRCSSQSGHNTVSWYQQALGQGPQFIFQYYREEENGRGNFPPRFSGLQFPNYSSELNVNALELDDSALYLCASSLEGTVSYEQYFGPGTRLTVT.

The V gene is TRBV11-3, the J gene TRBJ2-1; 12 nucleotides match TRBD2. CDR1 and CDR2 (germline): SGHNT, YENEEA. V was clipped by 1 base and J by 9 bases; unmatched bases: 13. This CDR3 is built from 18 residues. Here the CDR3 DNA reads TGTGCCAGCAGCTTAGCGTTCACTAGCGGGAGGTCTAGGGGTGAGCAGTTCTTC. Amino acids: CASSLAFTSGRSRGEQFF.

This chain uses TRBV6-5 with TRBJ1-6; a weak D match, TRBD1 (6 bases). CDR1 is MNHEY and CDR2 is SVGAGI in the germline V gene. With 7 bases removed from V and 8 bases from J, the gap between germline ends came to 18 bases. The CDR3 is 15 residues long. The DNA of the CDR3 is TGTGCCAGCACCCGACAGGCTTTGAGTGATTCACCCCTCCACTTT. Translated: CASTRQALSDSPLHF.

V is TRBV4-1 and J is TRBJ1-2; D is unclear. V was trimmed by 0 bases and J by 4 bases, leaving 6 bases between them. CDR1 is MGHRA and CDR2 is YSYEKL in the germline V gene. This CDR3 is 13 amino acids long. CDR3 coding DNA: TGCGCCAGCAGCCAAGATGGCTTCTATGGCTACACCTTC. It codes for CASSQDGFYGYTF.

The chain joins TRBV4-1 to TRBJ2-3, with D possibly matching TRBD1 (6 bases). Germline V gene lookup returns CDR1 MGHRA and CDR2 YSYEKL. Trimming removed 4 bases from V and 6 bases from J, with 17 bases in between. The CDR3 has 15 residues. The CDR3 here is CASSRLTGVGDTQYF. CDR3 DNA: TGCGCCAGCAGCCGCCTGACAGGCGTTGGGGATACGCAGTATTTT.

The chain employs TRBV6-6 and TRBJ1-1; D may be TRBD1 (5 bases). CDR1 and CDR2 from the germline V gene are MNHNY and SVGAGI (reference sequence). The CDR3 runs to 15 residues. The V and J ends lost 6 bases and 0 bases respectively, with 14 bases between them. CDR3 coding DNA: TGTGCCAGCAGCCTTGGGGGGTCCCTGAACACTGAAGCTTTCTTT. It is translated as CASSLGGSLNTEAFF.

V and J are TRBV29-1 and TRBJ2-1; TRBD1 matches 9 bases. Germline assignment: CDR1 SQVTM and CDR2 ANQGSEA. V trimming: 6 bases; J trimming: 9 bases; junction bases outside the gene matches: 12. The CDR3 runs 14 residues. The CDR3 DNA is TGCAGCGTCTCAAGACAGGGGGATCACGGTGAGCAGTTCTTC. It encodes CSVSRQGDHGEQFF.

The chain links TRBV9 to TRBJ2-4, with 9 bases matching TRBD2. The ends lost 0 bases at V and 8 bases at J; junction bases unmatched: 9. CDR1 is SGDLS, CDR2 YYNGEE, per germline. The CDR3 extends over 16 amino acids. The chain's CDR3 is CASSVGLRGLADIQYF. CDR3 sequence (DNA): TGTGCCAGCAGCGTAGGCCTTAGGGGACTAGCTGACATTCAGTACTTC. Full variable domain (missing parts from reference TRBV9 and TRBJ2-4): DSGVTQTPKHLITATGQRVTLRCSPRSGDLSVYWYQQSLDQGLQFLIQYYNGEERAKGNILERFSAQQFPDLHSELNLSSLELGDSALYFCASSVGLRGLADIQYFGAGTRLSVL.

This clone showed up just a few times. The chain is built from TRBV15 and TRBJ2-7; D unclear. Trimming left V 0 bases short and J 4 bases short, with 7 bases between. The CDR3 spans 13 residues. Germline V gene data show CDR1 as LNHNV and CDR2 as YYDKDF (reference sequence). In nucleotides, the CDR3 is TGTGCCACCAGCAGAGATAGAAAGTACGAGCAGTACTTC. It encodes CATSRDRKYEQYF.

This clone was seen a few times. V and J are TRBV5-7 and TRBJ1-2, with D hard to call. TRBV5-7 qualifies as an ORF whose function is uncertain. The CDR3 has 14 amino acids. Trimming took off 4 bases at V and 2 bases at J, with 12 bases between the two ends. As DNA, the CDR3 is TGTGCCAGCAGCCCGACGGGAACCAACTATGGCTACACCTTC. Encoded protein: CASSPTGTNYGYTF.

V and J are TRBV19 and TRBJ2-5; D not certain. The CDR3 contains 13 residues. Germline loops: CDR1 LNHDA, CDR2 SQIVND (reference sequence). Trimming stripped 4 bases from V and 3 bases from J, with 9 bases between. The CDR3 DNA follows: TGTGCCAGTAGTACTGACTCAGAAGAGACCCAGTACTTC. This sequence encodes CASSTDSEETQYF.

The chain couples TRBV7-9 to TRBJ2-5; D might be TRBD2 (5 bases). V was shortened by 5 bases and J by 3 bases, with 10 bases between the two germline ends. Germline V lookup: CDR1 SEHNR, CDR2 FQNEAQ (reference sequence). The CDR3 consists of 13 residues. CDR3 sequence reads: CASSAGLKETQYF. CDR3 sequence (DNA): TGTGCCAGCAGCGCCGGACTTAAAGAGACCCAGTACTTC.